A single sample gave rise to the 15 T cell receptor beta chains below, sequenced in a study of regulatory T cells in long-lasting Graves disease. The time point is: newly diagnosed GD, antithyroid drugs for less than 3 months. PBMC RNA served as the TCR library source. Arm-PCR of CDR3 regions and iRepertoire HTBI primers were used to build TCR beta libraries. MiXCR, applied by TCRdb to the multiplex PCR reads, yields one record per CDR3 protein. This sample has 540,000 or so distinct CDR3 sequences, with roughly 12% found just once. These data also featured in a second study, about T cells in Graves' hyperthyroidism and ophthalmopathy.

This specimen consisted of peripheral blood mononuclear cells (PBMCs), obtained at new diagnosis, from a patient treated with antithyroid drugs. Every receptor here comes from a young man with Graves disease.

The chain has TRBV28 and TRBJ2-1; 14 bases fit TRBD2. J gave up 0 bases and V 4 bases, and 11 bases lay outside the gene matches. Germline V lookup: CDR1 MDHEN, CDR2 SYDVKM. CDR3 size: 20 residues. The CDR3 region is CASSSPRTSGRLSSYNEQFF. The CDR3 DNA is TGTGCCAGCAGTTCCCCAAGGACTAGCGGGAGGCTAAGCTCCTACAATGAGCAGTTCTTC. The full variable domain, its missing parts supplied by reference TRBV28 and TRBJ2-1, is DVKVTQSSRYLVKRTGEKVFLECVQDMDHENMFWYRQDPGLGLRLIYFSYDVKMKEKGDIPEGYSVSREKKERFSLILESASTNQTSMYLCASSSPRTSGRLSSYNEQFFGPGTRLTVL.

Only a few counts were recorded for this clonotype. The rearrangement uses TRBV15 and TRBJ1-4; a weak D match, TRBD1 (5 bases). Trimming stripped 3 bases from V and 4 bases from J, with 15 bases between. The CDR3 is 16 amino acids. Looked up from germline, CDR1 is LNHNV and CDR2 is YYDKDF (reference sequence). This CDR3 reads CATSREPGGVNEKLFF. The CDR3 DNA follows: TGTGCCACCAGCAGGGAGCCCGGGGGGGTTAATGAAAAACTGTTTTTT.

The chain has TRBV9 and TRBJ2-4; D remains ambiguous. Germline values: CDR1 SGDLS, CDR2 YYNGEE. With 3 bases removed from V and 7 bases from J, the gap between germline ends came to 11 bases. The CDR3 consists of 13 residues. CDR3 nucleotide sequence: TGTGCCAGCAGCGCCGGATTGGAGAACATTCAGTACTTC. Amino acids: CASSAGLENIQYF.

About this clonotype: Possible read error: a much larger clone is one base away. Written as DNA, the CDR3 is TGTGCCAGCAGCTTGGGGACTAGCCCTTACGATGAGCAGTTCTTC. This translates into CASSLGTSPYDEQFF. The chain uses TRBV5-4 and TRBJ2-1; 8 nucleotides match TRBD2. CDR1 SGHNT and CDR2 YYREEE come from the germline V gene (reference sequence). The CDR3 has 15 residues. V lost 0 bases to trimming and J lost 8 bases; unmatched junction nucleotides: 7.

This chain uses TRBV19 with TRBJ2-3; 11 bases are shared with TRBD2. The J call may be in error: the DNA end matches TRBJ2-7 better. Looked up from germline, CDR1 is LNHDA and CDR2 is SQIVND (reference sequence). The CDR3 length is 16 residues. The CDR3 spells CASSTLAGGYRSEQYF. CDR3 DNA sequence: TGTGCCAGTAGTACGCTAGCGGGAGGCTATCGGAGCGAGCAGTACTTC.

At least ten counts were recorded for this clonotype. V and J are TRBV12-3 or TRBV12-4 and TRBJ2-1; 9 bases align to TRBD2. There are 14 residues in the CDR3. The ends lost 3 bases at V and 7 bases at J; junction bases unmatched: 4. DNA for the CDR3: TGTGCCAGCAGTTTTAGCGGGAGTATAAATGAGCAGTTCTTC. Encoded protein: CASSFSGSINEQFF.

This chain connects TRBV7-9 to TRBJ2-3, with 11 bases that match TRBD1. There are 17 residues in the CDR3. Germline-derived CDR1 and CDR2 are SEHNR and FQNEAQ (reference sequence). V gave up 6 bases and J gave up 6 bases; unmatched junction bases: 14. The CDR3 nucleotides are TGTGCCAGCAGACCGGGACAGGGGGGACTAGCCCGGGATACGCAGTATTTT. Translated: CASRPGQGGLARDTQYF.

This clonotype was detected many times. The chain is built from TRBV18 and TRBJ2-3; D possibly corresponds to TRBD2 (6 bases). V gave up 3 bases and J gave up 4 bases, with 26 bases separating them. CDR3 length equals 19 residues. The germline CDR1 and CDR2 sequences are KGHSH and LQKENI. CDR3 DNA sequence: TGTGCCAGCTCACCCGAACTCCCCCTTGGCGGGGCCCGCCCAGATACGCAGTATTTT. Amino acid sequence: CASSPELPLGGARPDTQYF.

This clonotype was seen a handful of times. The genes are TRBV3-1 and TRBJ2-2; D unclear. The CDR3 is made up of 13 amino acids. The germline V and J ends were trimmed by 4 bases and 6 bases, with 9 bases remaining between them. CDR1 and CDR2 (germline): LGHDT, YNNKEL (reference sequence). CDR3 coding DNA: TGTGCCAGCAGCCTGGGCCGTCCCGGGGAGCTGTTTTTT. As protein: CASSLGRPGELFF.

This sequence joins TRBV5-1 and TRBJ2-7; D is undetermined. Germline CDR1 SGHRS, CDR2 YFSETQ. This CDR3 comprises 15 residues. The V and J ends lost 0 bases and 5 bases respectively, with 15 bases between them. The CDR3 protein is CASSLEGRLGDEQYF. DNA of the CDR3: TGCGCCAGCAGCTTGGAGGGCCGTCTAGGTGACGAGCAGTACTTC.

As regards this clonotype: A much larger clonotype is one base distant, so this may be a read error. The V and J genes are TRBV29-1 and TRBJ1-1; 7 nucleotides agree with TRBD1. Germline-derived CDR1 and CDR2 are SQVTM and ANQGSEA. There are 14 residues in the CDR3. Trimming removed 4 bases from V and 6 bases from J; junction bases left unmatched: 11. The CDR3, as DNA: TGCAGCGTTGTCCGATCACGGGACAGCGCTGAAGCTTTCTTT. Its protein product is CSVVRSRDSAEAFF.

V is TRBV20-1 and J is TRBJ1-1, with 9 bases that match TRBD1. The trim removed 3 bases at V and 6 bases at J, leaving 14 bases unmatched. Germline V CDR1 and CDR2: DFQATT, SNEGSKA (reference sequence). The length of the CDR3 is 16 residues. Here the CDR3 reads CSARWPGQGKEAEAFF. The CDR3 bases are TGCAGTGCTAGGTGGCCGGGACAGGGCAAAGAAGCTGAAGCTTTCTTT.

The chain recombines TRBV4-2 with TRBJ2-7, with D possibly matching TRBD1 (6 bases). Trimming left V 1 base short and J 3 bases short, with 13 bases between. The CDR3 runs to 15 residues. Germline V gene sequence: CDR1 LGHNA, CDR2 YNFKEQ. The CDR3 DNA is TGTGCCAGCAGCCAAGCCCTGGACAGATACTACGAGCAGTACTTC. Protein sequence: CASSQALDRYYEQYF.

The gene calls are TRBV19 and TRBJ2-1; 10 nucleotides agree with TRBD2. Per germline, CDR1 LNHDA and CDR2 SQIVND (reference sequence). The CDR3 contains 14 residues. V was pared by 6 bases and J by 7 bases, with 6 bases of the junction left unmatched. The chain's CDR3 is CASRVLAGVNEQFF. The CDR3 coding sequence is TGTGCCAGTAGAGTCCTAGCGGGAGTTAATGAGCAGTTCTTC.

This clonotype appeared many times. The gene calls are TRBV10-2 and TRBJ2-5; possibly TRBD1 for D (6 bases). The CDR3 spans 14 residues. V shed 11 bases and J shed 10 bases, with 26 bases lying between them. From germline, CDR1 is WSHSY and CDR2 SAAADI. CDR3 in amino acids: CASAYRVTKRDQYF. Written as DNA, the CDR3 is TGCGCCTCGGCCTACAGGGTTACAAAGAGGGACCAGTACTTC.